The 14 T cell receptor beta chains below all came from one sample that was sequenced in a study of shared clonotypes between healthy human individuals. Clones were sequenced by immunoSEQ multiplex PCR, and TCRdb holds only the in-frame ones, with some missing. The sample has around 990,000 clones; roughly 77% are singletons. The source material was memory CD4+ T cells from PBMCs. As for subset: CD45RA-negative fraction. These receptors originate from a man between 18 and 35 years old in good health. Some clones in this sample may be carry-over from other donors' samples.

The count of this clone is one. The CDR3 DNA is TGTGCCAGCAGCATGGGACGGTACAATGAGCAGTTCTTC. Translation: CASSMGRYNEQFF. The chain is built from TRBV6-4 and TRBJ2-1, with D perhaps TRBD1 or TRBD2 (5 bases each). Trimming pared 6 bases from V and 4 bases from J, leaving 10 bases between. The CDR3 contains 13 residues. In germline, CDR1 is MRHNA, CDR2 SNTAGT.

The CDR3 nucleotides are TGCGCCAGCAGTCAGTTTACATACGAGCAGTACTTC. Its protein is CASSQFTYEQYF. This chain links TRBV23-1 with TRBJ2-7; D remains unclear. TRBV23-1 is flagged as an ORF with uncertain function. The CDR3 covers 12 residues. Trimming pared 3 bases from V and 4 bases from J, leaving 7 bases between.

The count of this clone is one. The V gene is TRBV7-9, the J gene TRBJ2-5; 14 bases fit TRBD2. The CDR3 runs 16 residues. CDR1 is SEHNR, CDR2 FQNEAQ, per germline (reference sequence). J was trimmed by 5 bases and V by 5 bases; bases with no gene match: 7. CDR3 amino acids: CASSEGLAGVSETQYF. CDR3 bases: TGTGCCAGCAGCGAGGGACTAGCGGGAGTTTCGGAGACCCAGTACTTC.

This clone was seen ten or more times. V and J are TRBV19 and TRBJ1-2; D is possibly TRBD1 (6 bases). Germline lookup yields CDR1 LNHDA and CDR2 SQIVND (reference sequence). This CDR3 region has 13 residues. With 1 base removed from V and 8 bases from J, the gap between germline ends came to 11 bases. The CDR3 nucleotides are TGTGCCAGTAGTATAGTGGACAGAGGGGGCTACACCTTC. This codes for CASSIVDRGGYTF. Full variable domain (remainder filled in from reference TRBV19 and TRBJ1-2): DGGITQSPKYLFRKEGQNVTLSCEQNLNHDAMYWYRQDPGQGLRLIYYSQIVNDFQKGDIAEGYSVSREKKESFPLTVTSAQKNPTAFYLCASSIVDRGGYTFGSGTRLTVV.

V is TRBV11-2 and J is TRBJ1-1; 8 nucleotides line up with TRBD1. The CDR3 sequence is 14 residues long. V trimming: 1 base; J trimming: 6 bases; junction bases outside the gene matches: 4. CDR1 and CDR2 from the germline V gene are SGHAT and FQNNGV. The CDR3 loop is CASSLVSQGAEAFF. In nucleotides, the CDR3 is TGTGCCAGCAGCTTAGTCTCACAGGGGGCTGAAGCTTTCTTT. Full variable domain (outside the CDR3, taken from reference TRBV11-2 and TRBJ1-1): EAGVAQSPRYKIIEKRQSVAFWCNPISGHATLYWYQQILGQGPKLLIQFQNNGVVDDSQLPKDRFSAERLKGVDSTLKIQPAKLEDSAVYLCASSLVSQGAEAFFGQGTRLTVV.

V usage is TRBV11-2 and J usage is TRBJ2-7; 7 bases line up with TRBD2. The CDR3 covers 15 residues. V lost 5 bases to trimming and J lost 5 bases; unmatched junction nucleotides: 12. CDR1 and CDR2 from the germline V gene are SGHAT and FQNNGV. The CDR3 nucleotides are TGTGCCAGCAGCCCCACCGGCGGGAGTTTCAACGAGCAGTACTTC. Its translation: CASSPTGGSFNEQYF.

The chain couples TRBV5-1 to TRBJ2-7; 10 bases are shared with TRBD2. There are 14 residues in the CDR3. The germline V gene has CDR1 SGHRS and CDR2 YFSETQ. V shed 5 bases, J shed 4 bases, and the junction held 6 bases outside the gene matches. CDR3 DNA sequence: TGCGCCAGCAGTGTCGTAGCGGGAGGATACGAGCAGTACTTC. It is translated as CASSVVAGGYEQYF.

J is TRBJ2-3 and V is TRBV7-3; TRBD1 aligns across 7 bases. The V gene end was trimmed by 2 bases and the J gene end by 2 bases; junction bases not matched to a gene: 7. The CDR3 is made up of 16 amino acids. Germline CDR1 is SGHTA and CDR2 is FQGTGA. Here the CDR3 reads CASSLGRDRNTDTQYF. The DNA for the CDR3 is TGTGCCAGCAGCTTAGGCCGGGACAGAAACACAGATACGCAGTATTTT.

The CDR3 bases are TGTGCCAGCAGTTCCATCGGTGAGACAGGGCCCTACGAGCAGTACTTC. Residues: CASSSIGETGPYEQYF. The chain joins TRBV28 to TRBJ2-7; 7 bases fit TRBD1. The CDR3 spans 16 residues. V lost 4 bases and J lost 2; bases outside the gene matches: 11. Germline CDR1 and CDR2: MDHEN and SYDVKM.

This sequence joins TRBV30 and TRBJ1-3; D is possibly TRBD1 (6 bases). The CDR3 is made up of 16 amino acids. Germline V gene sequence: CDR1 GTSNPN, CDR2 SVGIG (reference sequence). The V end lost 4 bases, the J end lost 5 bases, and 21 bases lay between the germline ends. CDR3 residues: CAWTYNRALGRNTIYF. Here the CDR3 DNA reads TGTGCCTGGACCTATAACAGGGCTCTCGGTAGAAACACCATATATTTT. Complete variable domain (other parts from reference TRBV30 and TRBJ1-3): SQTIHQWPATLVQPVGSPLSLECTVEGTSNPNLYWYRQAAGRGLQLLFYSVGIGQISSEVPQNLSASRPQDRQFILSSKKLLLSDSGFYLCAWTYNRALGRNTIYFGEGSWLTVV.

The chain couples TRBV28 to TRBJ2-3; perhaps TRBD1 as D (6 bases). The V end was cut by 5 bases, the J end by 2 bases, with 11 bases between. Germline V gives CDR1 MDHEN, CDR2 SYDVKM. This CDR3 region has 14 residues. The CDR3 DNA follows: TGTGCCAGCAGTCCAGGACAGCTCACAGATACGCAGTATTTT. Its translation: CASSPGQLTDTQYF. Together with reference TRBV28 and TRBJ2-3, the CDR3 gives the full variable domain: DVKVTQSSRYLVKRTGEKVFLECVQDMDHENMFWYRQDPGLGLRLIYFSYDVKMKEKGDIPEGYSVSREKKERFSLILESASTNQTSMYLCASSPGQLTDTQYFGPGTRLTVL.

The V and J genes are TRBV7-9 and TRBJ2-2; 9 bases line up with TRBD2. CDR1 is SEHNR, CDR2 FQNEAQ, per germline (reference sequence). The CDR3 length is 16 residues. V gave up 6 bases and J gave up 2 bases; unmatched junction bases: 7. This chain's CDR3 is CASRGGTSPNTGELFF. DNA of the CDR3: TGTGCCAGCAGGGGCGGGACTAGCCCCAACACCGGGGAGCTGTTTTTT.

The chain has TRBV18 and TRBJ1-3, with a tentative D call TRBD1 (5 bases). The CDR3 is made up of 15 amino acids. Germline values: CDR1 KGHSH, CDR2 LQKENI. V lost 0 bases and J 3 bases, leaving 9 bases between the germline ends. The CDR3 protein is CASSPPSGLGNTIYF. In DNA, the CDR3 is TGTGCCAGCTCACCACCGTCAGGGCTTGGAAACACCATATATTTT.

This chain links TRBV2 with TRBJ2-3; D is perhaps TRBD2 (6 bases). The CDR3 is 15 residues long. Germline V gene sequence: CDR1 SNHLY, CDR2 FYNNEI. The ends were cut back, 6 bases at V and 3 bases at J, with 16 bases in the middle. The CDR3 DNA reads TGTGCCAGCAGGGCCCGACTAGATGGGACAGATACGCAGTATTTT. Translated, it gives CASRARLDGTDTQYF.